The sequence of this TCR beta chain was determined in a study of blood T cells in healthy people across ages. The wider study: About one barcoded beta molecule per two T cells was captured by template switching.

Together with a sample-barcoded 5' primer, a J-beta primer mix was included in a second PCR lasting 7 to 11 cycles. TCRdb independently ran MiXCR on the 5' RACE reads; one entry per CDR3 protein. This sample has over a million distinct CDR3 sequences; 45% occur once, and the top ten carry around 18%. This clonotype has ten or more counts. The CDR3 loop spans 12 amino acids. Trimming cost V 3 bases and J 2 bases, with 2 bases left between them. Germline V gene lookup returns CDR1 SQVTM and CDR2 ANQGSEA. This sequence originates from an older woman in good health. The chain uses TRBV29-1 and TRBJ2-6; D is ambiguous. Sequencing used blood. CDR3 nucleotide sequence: TGCAGCGTTGAGGCTGGGGCCAACGTCCTGACTTTC. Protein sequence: CSVEAGANVLTF. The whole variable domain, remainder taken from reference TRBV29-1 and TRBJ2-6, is SAVISQKPSRDICQRGTSLTIQCQVDSQVTMMFWYRQQPGQSLTLIATANQGSEATYESGFVIDKFPISRPNLTFSTLTVSNMSPEDSSIYLCSVEAGANVLTFGAGSRLTVL.